This T cell receptor (beta chain) was sequenced for a study of blood T cells in healthy people across ages. Study-level points and caveats: TCR beta diversity per million T cells fell roughly linearly with age.

Germline lookup yields CDR1 SGHVS and CDR2 FNYEAQ. V lost 4 bases, J lost 0 bases, and 13 bases lay in between. This CDR3 has 15 amino acids. About this clonotype: The antigen remains unidentified.

A second PCR of 7 to 11 cycles used a sample-barcoded 5' primer and a J-beta primer mix. TCRdb recomputed calls from the 5' RACE reads with MiXCR, one row per CDR3 protein. Counted here are about 800,000 distinct CDR3 sequences, roughly 25% occurring once; the ten biggest clones make up under 4%. Another study also made use of these data, one on T cells of mothers and their children. That source reports: Donation came from three healthy Caucasian mothers together with their six children.

The sequenced material came from blood. The source of this sequence is a boy aged 10-17 years in good health. The chain links TRBV7-6 to TRBJ2-7; D not certain. CDR3 in amino acids: CASSSGRQLSYEQYF. The CDR3 DNA follows: TGTGCCAGCAGCTCCGGACGGCAACTCTCCTACGAGCAGTACTTC.